This TCR beta chain derives from a study of T cells after yellow fever vaccination. Study at large: Fractions of low cell number were prepared using SMART-Seq v4 Ultra Low Input.

This clonotype was seen repeatedly, ten times or more. What it recognizes is unknown. Germline assignment: CDR1 MGHRA and CDR2 YSYEKL. The CDR3 spans 15 residues. V trimming: 1 base; J trimming: 5 bases; junction bases outside the gene matches: 2. General study findings and limits: The secondary response was weaker, and its peak arrived faster, on day 5 versus 15.

The 5'RACE template-switching step produced TCR cDNA and added a universal primer site and UMIs. TCRdb used MiXCR to reprocess the 5' RACE reads, holding one entry per CDR3 protein. This sample has roughly 50,000 distinct CDR3 sequences, with 6% to 8% found just once. This sample comprised CD8+ T cells sorted from PBMCs, obtained approximately 15 days after the first yellow fever vaccination. This TCR was recovered from a man between 18 and 29 years old who received the YFV17D yellow fever vaccine. The chain recombines TRBV4-1 with TRBJ2-4, with 10 bases that match TRBD1. The CDR3 DNA is TGCGCCAGCAGCCAAGCGACAGGGGGCCAAAACATTCAGTACTTC. Protein: CASSQATGGQNIQYF.